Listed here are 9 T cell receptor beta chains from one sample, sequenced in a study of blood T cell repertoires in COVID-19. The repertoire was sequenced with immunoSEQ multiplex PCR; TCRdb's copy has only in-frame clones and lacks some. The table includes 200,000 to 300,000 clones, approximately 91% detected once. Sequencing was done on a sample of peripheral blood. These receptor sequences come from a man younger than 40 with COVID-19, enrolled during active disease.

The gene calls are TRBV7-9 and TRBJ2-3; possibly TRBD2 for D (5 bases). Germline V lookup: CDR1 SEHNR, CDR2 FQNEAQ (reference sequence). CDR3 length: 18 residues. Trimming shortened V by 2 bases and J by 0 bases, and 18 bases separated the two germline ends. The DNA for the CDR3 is TGTGCCAGCAGCTTACCACCGAGACTAACTATTAGCACAGATACGCAGTATTTT. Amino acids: CASSLPPRLTISTDTQYF. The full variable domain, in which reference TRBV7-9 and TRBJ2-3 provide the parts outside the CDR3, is DTGVSQNPRHKITKRGQNVTFRCDPISEHNRLYWYRQTLGQGPEFLTYFQNEAQLEKSRLLSDRFSAERPKGSFSTLEIQRTEQGDSAMYLCASSLPPRLTISTDTQYFGPGTRLTVL.

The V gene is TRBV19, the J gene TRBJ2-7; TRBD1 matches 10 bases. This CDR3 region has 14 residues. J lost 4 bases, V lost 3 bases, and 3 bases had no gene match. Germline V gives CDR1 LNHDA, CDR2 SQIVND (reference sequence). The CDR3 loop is CASSIGTGEYEQYF. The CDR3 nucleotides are TGTGCCAGTAGTATCGGGACAGGGGAATACGAGCAGTACTTC.

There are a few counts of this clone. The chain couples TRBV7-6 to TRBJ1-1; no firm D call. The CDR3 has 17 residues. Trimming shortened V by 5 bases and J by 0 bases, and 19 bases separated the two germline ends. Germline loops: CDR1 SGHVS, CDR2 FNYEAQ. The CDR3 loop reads CASSAYYPEAMNTEAFF. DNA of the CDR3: TGTGCCAGCAGCGCGTACTACCCAGAGGCTATGAACACTGAAGCTTTCTTT.

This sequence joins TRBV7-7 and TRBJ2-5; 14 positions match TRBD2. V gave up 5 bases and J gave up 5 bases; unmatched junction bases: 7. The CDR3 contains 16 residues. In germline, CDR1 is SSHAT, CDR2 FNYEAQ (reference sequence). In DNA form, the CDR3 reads TGTGCCAGCAGCGCGGGACTAGCGGGGGTCTCGGAGACCCAGTACTTC. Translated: CASSAGLAGVSETQYF.

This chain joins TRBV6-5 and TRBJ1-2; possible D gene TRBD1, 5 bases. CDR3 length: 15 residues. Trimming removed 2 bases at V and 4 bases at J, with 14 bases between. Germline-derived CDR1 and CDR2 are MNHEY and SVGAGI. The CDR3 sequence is CASSYGRGFRYGYTF. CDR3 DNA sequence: TGTGCCAGCAGTTACGGGAGGGGATTCCGCTATGGCTACACCTTC.

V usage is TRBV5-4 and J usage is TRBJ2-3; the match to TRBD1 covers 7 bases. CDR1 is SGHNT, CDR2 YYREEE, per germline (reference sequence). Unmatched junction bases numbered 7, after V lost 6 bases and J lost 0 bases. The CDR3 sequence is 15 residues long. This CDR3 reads CASTPSQGSTDTQYF. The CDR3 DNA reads TGTGCCAGCACACCCTCACAGGGGAGCACAGATACGCAGTATTTT. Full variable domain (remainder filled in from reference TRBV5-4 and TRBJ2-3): ETGVTQSPTHLIKTRGQQVTLRCSSQSGHNTVSWYQQALGQGPQFIFQYYREEENGRGNFPPRFSGLQFPNYSSELNVNALELDDSALYLCASTPSQGSTDTQYFGPGTRLTVL.

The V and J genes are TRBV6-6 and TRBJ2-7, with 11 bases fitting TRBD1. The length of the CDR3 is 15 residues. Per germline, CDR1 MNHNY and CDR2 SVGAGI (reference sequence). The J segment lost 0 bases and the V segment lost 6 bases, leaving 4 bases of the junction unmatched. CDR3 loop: CASRAGTGGSYEQYF. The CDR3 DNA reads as TGTGCCAGCAGAGCCGGGACAGGGGGCTCCTACGAGCAGTACTTC.

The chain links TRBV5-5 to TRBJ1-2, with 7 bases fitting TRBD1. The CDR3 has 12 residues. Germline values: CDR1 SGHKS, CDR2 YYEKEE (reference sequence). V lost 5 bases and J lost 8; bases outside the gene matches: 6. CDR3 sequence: CASSFNRGGYTF. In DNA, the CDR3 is TGTGCCAGCAGTTTTAACAGGGGCGGCTACACCTTC.

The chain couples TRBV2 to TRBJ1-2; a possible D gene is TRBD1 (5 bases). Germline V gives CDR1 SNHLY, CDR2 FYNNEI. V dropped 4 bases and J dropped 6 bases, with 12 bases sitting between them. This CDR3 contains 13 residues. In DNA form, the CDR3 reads TGTGCCAGCAGTGTCGGTTGGGGCGATGGCTACACCTTC. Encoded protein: CASSVGWGDGYTF.